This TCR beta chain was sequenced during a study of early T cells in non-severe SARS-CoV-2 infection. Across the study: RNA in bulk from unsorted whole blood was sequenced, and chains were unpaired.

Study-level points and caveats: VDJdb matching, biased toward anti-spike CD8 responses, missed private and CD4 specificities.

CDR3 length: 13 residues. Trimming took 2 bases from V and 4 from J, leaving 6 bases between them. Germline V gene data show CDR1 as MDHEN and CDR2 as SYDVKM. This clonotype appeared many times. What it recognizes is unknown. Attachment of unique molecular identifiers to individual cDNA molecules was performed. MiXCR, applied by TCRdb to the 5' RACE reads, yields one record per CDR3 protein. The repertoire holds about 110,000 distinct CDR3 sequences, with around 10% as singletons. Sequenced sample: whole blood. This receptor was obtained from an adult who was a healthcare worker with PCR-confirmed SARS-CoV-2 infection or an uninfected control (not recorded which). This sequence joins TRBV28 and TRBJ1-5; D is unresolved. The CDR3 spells CASSLAPNQPQHF. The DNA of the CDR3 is TGTGCCAGCAGTTTAGCCCCGAATCAGCCCCAGCATTTT.